This T cell receptor (beta chain) was retrieved from a study of memory CD4+ T cells and cytomegalovirus serostatus. Germline V lookup: CDR1 SNHLY, CDR2 FYNNEI. CDR3 length: 16 amino acids. V lost 8 bases and J lost 4; bases outside the gene matches: 14. Sequencing was performed with immunoSEQ multiplex PCR; in TCRdb, only in-frame clones are kept and a portion is missing. The data contain some 87,000 clones, 80% of them seen just once; the ten biggest clones take up 3.6%. The sort gate was single viable CD3+CD4+CD8-CD45RO+ cells for memory CD4+ T cells. This clonotype was sampled from an adult in good health and CMV-seropositive. Sequencing was done on a sample of memory CD4+ T cells from blood. V is TRBV2 and J is TRBJ1-3; 7 bases are a match to TRBD1. CDR3 residues: CASGGDRVLFGNTIYF. The CDR3 DNA reads TGTGCCAGCGGGGGAGACAGGGTTTTATTCGGAAACACCATATATTTT. Combining the CDR3 with reference TRBV2 and TRBJ1-3 gives the whole variable domain EPEVTQTPSHQVTQMGQEVILRCVPISNHLYFYWYRQILGQKVEFLVSFYNNEISEKSEIFDDQFSVERPDGSNFTLKIRSTKLEDSAMYFCASGGDRVLFGNTIYFGEGSWLTVV.